This T cell receptor beta chain was documented in a study of OX40 agonist ivuxolimab in advanced cancers. CDR3 length equals 15 residues. V was pared by 9 bases and J by 0 bases, with 15 bases between. The germline V gene encodes CDR1 LNHDA and CDR2 SQIVND (reference sequence). Sequencing was performed with immunoSEQ multiplex PCR; in TCRdb, only in-frame clones are kept and a portion is missing. The table lists tens of thousands of clones, around 94% of them singletons, with around a sixth in the top ten. The source of this sequence is an adult with an advanced solid tumor such as melanoma, head and neck, liver or kidney cancer. The rearrangement links TRBV19 to TRBJ2-1, with D possibly called TRBD1 or TRBD2 (6 bases each). This material consisted of CD4+ or CD8+ T cells sorted from blood, taken in a trial of the OX40 agonist ivuxolimab. CDR3 region: CARNRGESSYNEQFF. Written as DNA, the CDR3 is TGTGCCAGAAATAGGGGGGAAAGCTCCTACAATGAGCAGTTCTTC.